A single sample is the source of the 11 T cell receptor beta chains below, sequenced in a study of T-cell memory formation after mild COVID-19. MiXCR, run by TCRdb on the 5' RACE reads, gives a single entry per CDR3 protein. Of 130,000 to 150,000 distinct CDR3 sequences listed, roughly 6.2% are singletons. The specimen sequenced was PBMCs or a T cell subset sorted from them (not recorded which). All receptors derive from an adult woman who had mild COVID-19 (a few samples of this study predate the infection). Cell type and time point are not known.

The J gene is TRBJ2-3, the V gene TRBV18; the match to TRBD2 covers 10 bases. The CDR3 runs to 15 residues. Per the germline V gene, CDR1 is KGHSH and CDR2 is LQKENI. The V gene end was trimmed by 3 bases and the J gene end by 5 bases; junction bases not matched to a gene: 5. The CDR3 nucleotides read TGTGCCAGCTCACCGAAAGGACTAGCGGAAGATACGCAGTATTTT. Amino acid sequence: CASSPKGLAEDTQYF. The whole variable domain, filled in from reference TRBV18 and TRBJ2-3, reads NAGVMQNPRHLVRRRGQEARLRCSPMKGHSHVYWYRQLPEEGLKFMVYLQKENIIDESGMPKERFSAEFPKEGPSILRIQQVVRGDSAAYFCASSPKGLAEDTQYFGPGTRLTVL.

This clonotype was detected only a few times. The rearrangement links TRBV2 to TRBJ1-6, with D possibly TRBD1 on 6 matching bases. V was clipped by 2 bases and J by 7 bases, with 9 bases between them. This CDR3 comprises 14 residues. CDR1 and CDR2 from the germline V gene are SNHLY and FYNNEI. CDR3 sequence reads: CASSEQGRNSPLHF. CDR3 nucleotide sequence: TGTGCCAGCAGTGAACAGGGGCGGAATTCACCCCTCCACTTT.

The rearrangement uses TRBV7-2 and TRBJ2-3; possible D gene TRBD1, 6 bases. Germline loops: CDR1 SGHTA, CDR2 FQGNSA. Deletions cut 4 bases from V and 4 bases from J, with 15 bases between. The CDR3 has 15 amino acids. In DNA form, the CDR3 reads TGTGCCAGCAGCTCCCCTGGGACATCGGCAGATACGCAGTATTTT. Protein sequence: CASSSPGTSADTQYF. The variable domain in full, with the rest retrieved from reference TRBV7-2 and TRBJ2-3, is GAGVSQSPSNKVTEKGKDVELRCDPISGHTALYWYRQSLGQGLEFLIYFQGNSAPDKSGLPSDRFSAERTGGSVSTLTIQRTQQEDSAVYLCASSSPGTSADTQYFGPGTRLTVL.

This clonotype was recorded a few times. This chain joins TRBV2 and TRBJ2-7; 10 bases align to TRBD1. The V gene end was trimmed by 3 bases and the J gene end by 5 bases; junction bases not matched to a gene: 4. Germline lookup yields CDR1 SNHLY and CDR2 FYNNEI. CDR3 length equals 14 residues. CDR3 sequence: CASSDGGTGDEQYF. The DNA for the CDR3 is TGTGCCAGCAGTGACGGCGGGACAGGGGACGAGCAGTACTTC.

This clonotype was recorded many times. This sequence joins TRBV6-2 or TRBV6-3 and TRBJ2-7; perhaps TRBD1 as D (5 bases). Germline lookup yields CDR1 MNHEY and CDR2 SVGEGT. The CDR3 totals 15 residues. The V gene lost 5 bases and the J gene lost 2 bases, with 16 bases spanning the gap. CDR3 sequence (DNA): TGTGCCAGCAGTCCGGCAGGGTTCGGCGCCTACGAGCAGTACTTC. It encodes CASSPAGFGAYEQYF.

In its sample, this clonotype was seen many times. The chain is built from TRBV5-1 and TRBJ2-5; TRBD1 aligns across 12 bases. Germline CDR1 is SGHRS and CDR2 is YFSETQ. The J segment lost 3 bases and the V segment lost 3 bases, leaving 3 bases of the junction unmatched. CDR3 length equals 15 residues. The CDR3 loop reads CASSWDRGREETQYF. The CDR3 DNA follows: TGCGCCAGCAGCTGGGACAGGGGGCGCGAAGAGACCCAGTACTTC.

The V gene is TRBV12-3 or TRBV12-4, the J gene TRBJ2-2; no firm D call. V was cut by 3 bases and J by 3 bases, with 8 bases left in between. The CDR3 has 14 amino acids. The CDR3 protein is CASSLKVYTGELFF. The CDR3 coding sequence is TGTGCCAGCAGTTTGAAGGTGTACACCGGGGAGCTGTTTTTT.

This clonotype was recorded many times. This rearrangement joins TRBV7-9 to TRBJ2-5; 7 nucleotides align to TRBD2. CDR3 length: 13 amino acids. The germline gives CDR1 SEHNR, CDR2 FQNEAQ (reference sequence). J lost 4 bases, V lost 7 bases, and 6 bases had no gene match. DNA for the CDR3: TGTGCCAGCAAGAGACTAGCCCCAGAGACCCAGTACTTC. Protein product: CASKRLAPETQYF.

This clonotype occurred many times. This chain links TRBV4-2 with TRBJ1-5; unclear D gene. CDR1 and CDR2 (germline): LGHNA, YNFKEQ. V lost 1 base to trimming and J lost 7 bases, with 5 bases between them. The CDR3 has 12 amino acids. CDR3 DNA: TGTGCCAGCAGCCAAGTTGGACAGCCCCAGCATTTT. Its protein is CASSQVGQPQHF.

J is TRBJ1-5 and V is TRBV15; 7 bases match TRBD1. The V gene end was trimmed by 5 bases and the J gene end by 3 bases; junction bases not matched to a gene: 7. The CDR3 runs 15 residues. Germline V gene lookup returns CDR1 LNHNV and CDR2 YYDKDF (reference sequence). The CDR3 nucleotides read TGTGCCACCAGCCAACAGGGGTCGGTCAATCAGCCCCAGCATTTT. Translation: CATSQQGSVNQPQHF. Variable domain in full (rest from reference TRBV15 and TRBJ1-5): DAMVIQNPRYQVTQFGKPVTLSCSQTLNHNVMYWYQQKSSQAPKLLFHYYDKDFNNEADTPDNFQSRRPNTSFCFLDIRSPGLGDTAMYLCATSQQGSVNQPQHFGDGTRLSIL.

This clonotype was recorded at least ten times. The chain is built from TRBV14 and TRBJ1-3, with D hard to call. The CDR3 sequence is 16 residues long. V was pared by 0 bases and J by 4 bases, with 13 bases between. Germline assignment: CDR1 SGHDN and CDR2 FVKESK. DNA of the CDR3: TGTGCCAGCAGCCAAGAAGTATTTAGTTTCGGAAACACCATATATTTT. Its protein is CASSQEVFSFGNTIYF.